This T cell receptor beta chain was sequenced during a study of T cell changes during pregnancy in multiple sclerosis. Only in-frame clones appear in the TCRdb table, and some are missing; sequencing was by immunoSEQ multiplex PCR. Seen here are about 75,000 clones, around 92% observed once, and the top ten hold 0.7% to 0.9%. Looked up from germline, CDR1 is MDHEN and CDR2 is SYDVKM. V was shortened by 5 bases and J by 0 bases, with 14 bases between the two germline ends. CDR3 length: 16 residues. The chain carries TRBV28 and TRBJ1-3; TRBD1 might be the D (5 bases). The clonotype comes from a female donor in good health, enrolled as a control in a pregnancy study. Sequencing was performed on peripheral blood, taken in the first trimester of pregnancy. The DNA of the CDR3 is TGTGCCAGCAGTACCCCCTCTACAGGCTCTGGAAACACCATATATTTT. This gives the protein CASSTPSTGSGNTIYF.